The rows below give T cell receptor beta chains drawn from one sample of a study of T cell changes during pregnancy in multiple sclerosis. Only in-frame clones appear in the TCRdb table, and some are missing; sequencing was by immunoSEQ multiplex PCR. The sample shows around 36,000 clones, roughly nine tenths of them seen only once. The sequencing here drew on CD8+ T cells from peripheral blood mononuclear cells, taken before pregnancy. These receptors all come from a female donor with multiple sclerosis, enrolled in a pregnancy study. CDR3s include the opening cysteine and the closing phenylalanine or tryptophan. D genes are given only for firm matches. The size of a clone is reported for some rows only, either as once, few or many, or as a class for expanded clones.

V	size	J	D	DNA	CDR3
TRBV2	.	TRBJ2-7	TRBD1	TGTGCCAGCAGTGAGGACAGGGGGCTGGGTGAGCAGTACTTC	CASSEDRGLGEQYF
TRBV7-2	.	TRBJ2-7	.	TGTGCCAGCAGCCCTTCCCAACAGGGTTCCTACGAGCAGTACTTC	CASSPSQQGSYEQYF
TRBV27	.	TRBJ2-7	TRBD2	TGTGCCAGCAGTTTACACGCTAGCGGGAGTTTCGACGAGCAGTACTTC	CASSLHASGSFDEQYF
TRBV11-1	.	TRBJ2-3	TRBD1	TGTGCCAGCAGCGGGAATCCGGGACAGAGGGATACGCAGTATTTT	CASSGNPGQRDTQYF
TRBV19	once	TRBJ2-4	.	TGTGCCAGTGAGCATGGGGGAGGTTCGACCAAAAACATTCAGTACTTC	CASEHGGGSTKNIQYF
TRBV5-4	.	TRBJ1-1	.	TGTGCCAGCAGTTTTTGGGGCGGGGGTGAAGCTTTCTTT	CASSFWGGGEAFF
TRBV27	once	TRBJ1-4	.	TGTGCCAGCAGTCCCGTCAGGGTCACTAATGAAAAACTGTTTTTT	CASSPVRVTNEKLFF
TRBV4-1	.	TRBJ2-1	TRBD2	TGCGCCAGCAGCCAGGGGGTAGCGGGCAATGAGCAGTTCTTC	CASSQGVAGNEQFF
TRBV29-1	.	TRBJ2-1	TRBD2	TGCAGCGTTGAAGGGGGTCTAGCGGGTAACACCAATGAGCAGTTCTTC	CSVEGGLAGNTNEQFF
TRBV5-1	.	TRBJ1-1	.	TGCGCCAGCAGCTTGGGCCAGGGGAGCACTGAAGCTTTCTTT	CASSLGQGSTEAFF
TRBV27	.	TRBJ2-1	.	TGTGCCAGCAGTTGGGCGAGTCGGGGTTACAATGAGCAGTTCTTC	CASSWASRGYNEQFF
TRBV2	.	TRBJ2-3	.	TGTGCCAGCAGTGAAGGCCCATTCAATCCGGGACTCCCGGATACGCAGTATTTT	CASSEGPFNPGLPDTQYF
TRBV27	.	TRBJ2-7	TRBD1	TGTGCCAGCAGTTCCTACCTGACAGGGGGCAACTACGAGCAGTACTTC	CASSSYLTGGNYEQYF
TRBV11-2	.	TRBJ2-7	TRBD2	TGTGCCAGCAGCGAAGGACTAGCGTCCTCCTACGAGCAGTACTTC	CASSEGLASSYEQYF
TRBV6-6	.	TRBJ2-1	.	TGTGCTTCGGAGAGTAGGAATGAGCAGTTCTTC	CASESRNEQFF
TRBV5-5	.	TRBJ1-1	.	TGTGCCAGCAGCTTATTCGTGAACACTGAAGCTTTCTTT	CASSLFVNTEAFF
TRBV28	.	TRBJ2-7	TRBD2	TGTGCCAGCAGCCGCCTGGCGGGAGGGATCGACGAGCAGTACTTC	CASSRLAGGIDEQYF
TRBV27	.	TRBJ1-4	TRBD1	TGTGCCAACACCTCGCCCGGGACAGGGGCTGAAAAACTGTTTTTT	CANTSPGTGAEKLFF
TRBV27	.	TRBJ2-2	TRBD2	TGTGCCTCACAGACCCAGGCGGGAGGACGGTTCGCGAACACCGGGGAGCTGTTTTTT	CASQTQAGGRFANTGELFF
TRBV28	.	TRBJ2-7	.	TGTGCCAGCAGTATCCTACTCGCGGGCTACGAGCAGTACTTC	CASSILLAGYEQYF
TRBV13	.	TRBJ1-2	TRBD1	TGTGCCAGCAGCGTGGGACAGCCCATCTATGGCTACACCTTC	CASSVGQPIYGYTF
TRBV27	.	TRBJ2-7	.	TGTGCCAGCAGTCCTTCACAGGGCTACGAGCAGTACTTC	CASSPSQGYEQYF
TRBV7-9	few	TRBJ2-2	TRBD1	TGTGCCAGCAGCTCGGACAGGGCCAGAGACACCGGGGAGCTGTTTTTT	CASSSDRARDTGELFF
TRBV7-9	few	TRBJ1-2	TRBD1	TGTGCCACTTCTCCTCCCGGGACAGGGTATGGCTACACCTTC	CATSPPGTGYGYTF
TRBV25-1	once	TRBJ2-1	TRBD2	TGTGCCAGCAGTGCTAGCGGGAGGGACTTTAGTGAGCAGTTCTTC	CASSASGRDFSEQFF
TRBV19	.	TRBJ2-4	TRBD1	TGTGCCAGTAGTATCCTGACAGGGGCGAACATTCAGTACTTC	CASSILTGANIQYF
TRBV6-1	.	TRBJ2-2	TRBD2	TGTGCCAGCAGTGAAGAGGCCCCGGGACTAGCGGGAGGGCTGTGGACCGGGGAGCTGTTTTTT	CASSEEAPGLAGGLWTGELFF
TRBV18	.	TRBJ2-1	.	TGTGCCAGCTCACCGACCGGGGGAACCTACAATGAGCAGTTCTTC	CASSPTGGTYNEQFF
TRBV6-7	.	TRBJ2-1	TRBD2	TGTGCCAGCAGCCCGCAGCGGGGTGCATACAATGAGCAGTTCTTC	CASSPQRGAYNEQFF
TRBV28	.	TRBJ2-2	TRBD2	TGTGCCAGCAAATCATTGGTGGCGGGAGGGCCAAACGGGGAGCTGTTTTTT	CASKSLVAGGPNGELFF
TRBV28	.	TRBJ1-1	.	TGTGCCAGCAGTTTAACAGGGACCAACACTGAAGCTTTCTTT	CASSLTGTNTEAFF
TRBV5-1	.	TRBJ2-5	.	TGCGCCAGCAGCTCCCGGGAGACCCAGTACTTC	CASSSRETQYF
TRBV9	.	TRBJ2-1	.	TGTGCCAGCAGCGTAGTCGGAGGCCCCGGGGATGAGCAGTTCTTC	CASSVVGGPGDEQFF
TRBV6-4	medium-sized	TRBJ2-2	.	TGTGCCAGCAGTGACTCCGGGACGAACACCGGGGAGCTGTTTTTT	CASSDSGTNTGELFF
TRBV5-4	few	TRBJ2-7	.	TGTGCCAGCAGCTTGGGGCGGGGCCCCTACGAGCAGTACTTC	CASSLGRGPYEQYF